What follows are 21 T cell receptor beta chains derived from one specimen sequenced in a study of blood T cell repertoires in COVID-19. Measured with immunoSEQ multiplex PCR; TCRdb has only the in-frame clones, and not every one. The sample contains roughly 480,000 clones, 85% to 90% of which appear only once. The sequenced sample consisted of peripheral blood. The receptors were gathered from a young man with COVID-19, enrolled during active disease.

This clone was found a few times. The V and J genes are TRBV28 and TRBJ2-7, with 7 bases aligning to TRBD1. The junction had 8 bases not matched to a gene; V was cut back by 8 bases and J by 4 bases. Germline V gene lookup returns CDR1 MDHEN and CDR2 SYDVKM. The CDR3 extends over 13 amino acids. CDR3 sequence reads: CASWGTATYEQYF. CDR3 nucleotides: TGTGCCAGCTGGGGGACAGCAACGTACGAGCAGTACTTC.

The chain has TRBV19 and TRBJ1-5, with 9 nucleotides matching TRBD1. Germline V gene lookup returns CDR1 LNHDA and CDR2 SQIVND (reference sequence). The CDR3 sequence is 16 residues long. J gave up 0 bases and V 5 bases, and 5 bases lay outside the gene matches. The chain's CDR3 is CASSVDRGYSNQPQHF. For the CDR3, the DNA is TGTGCCAGTAGTGTGGACAGGGGCTATAGCAATCAGCCCCAGCATTTT.

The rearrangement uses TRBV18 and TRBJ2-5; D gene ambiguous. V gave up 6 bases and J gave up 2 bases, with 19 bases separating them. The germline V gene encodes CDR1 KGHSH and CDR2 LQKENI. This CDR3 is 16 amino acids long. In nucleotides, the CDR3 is TGTGCCAGCTCGCGAACCCGAGAAGCGTCACAAGAGACCCAGTACTTC. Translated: CASSRTREASQETQYF.

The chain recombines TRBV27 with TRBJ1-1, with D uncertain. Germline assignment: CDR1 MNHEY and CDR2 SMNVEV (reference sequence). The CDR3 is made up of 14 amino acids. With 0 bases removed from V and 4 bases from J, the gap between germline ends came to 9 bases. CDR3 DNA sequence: TGTGCCAGCAGTTTATCTCTTTCGGTCACTGAAGCTTTCTTT. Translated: CASSLSLSVTEAFF.

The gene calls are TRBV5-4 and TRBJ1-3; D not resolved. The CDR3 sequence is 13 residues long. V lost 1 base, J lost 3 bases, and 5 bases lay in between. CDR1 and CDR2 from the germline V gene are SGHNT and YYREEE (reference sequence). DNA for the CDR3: TGTGCCAGCAGCTTGAACAGTGGAAACACCATATATTTT. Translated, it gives CASSLNSGNTIYF. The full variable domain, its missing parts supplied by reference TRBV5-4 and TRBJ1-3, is ETGVTQSPTHLIKTRGQQVTLRCSSQSGHNTVSWYQQALGQGPQFIFQYYREEENGRGNFPPRFSGLQFPNYSSELNVNALELDDSALYLCASSLNSGNTIYFGEGSWLTVV.

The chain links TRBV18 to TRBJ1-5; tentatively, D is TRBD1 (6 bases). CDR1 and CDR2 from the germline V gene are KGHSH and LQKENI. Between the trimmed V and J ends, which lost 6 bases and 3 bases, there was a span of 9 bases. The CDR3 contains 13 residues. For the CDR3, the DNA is TGTGCCAGCTCTCAGGGGCTCAATCAGCCCCAGCATTTT. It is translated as CASSQGLNQPQHF.

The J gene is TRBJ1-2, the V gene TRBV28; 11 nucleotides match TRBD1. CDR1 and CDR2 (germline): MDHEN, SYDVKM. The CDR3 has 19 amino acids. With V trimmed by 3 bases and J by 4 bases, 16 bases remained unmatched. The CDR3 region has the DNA TGTGCCAGCAGTTTGAGCTTCCGGGACAGGGGGAACAAAGGCTATGGCTACACCTTC. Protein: CASSLSFRDRGNKGYGYTF.

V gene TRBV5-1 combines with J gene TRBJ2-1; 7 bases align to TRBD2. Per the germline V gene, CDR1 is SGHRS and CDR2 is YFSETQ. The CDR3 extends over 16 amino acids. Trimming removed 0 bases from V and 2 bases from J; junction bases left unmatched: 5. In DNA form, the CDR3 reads TGCGCCAGCAGCTTGGCACCGGGAGGCCCCTACAATGAGCAGTTCTTC. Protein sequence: CASSLAPGGPYNEQFF.

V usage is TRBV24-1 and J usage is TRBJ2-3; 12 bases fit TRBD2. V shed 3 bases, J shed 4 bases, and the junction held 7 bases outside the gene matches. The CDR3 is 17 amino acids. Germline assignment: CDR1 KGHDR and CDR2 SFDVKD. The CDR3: CATSDRPSGRASDTQYF. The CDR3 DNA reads TGTGCCACCAGTGATCGGCCTAGCGGGAGGGCCTCAGATACGCAGTATTTT.

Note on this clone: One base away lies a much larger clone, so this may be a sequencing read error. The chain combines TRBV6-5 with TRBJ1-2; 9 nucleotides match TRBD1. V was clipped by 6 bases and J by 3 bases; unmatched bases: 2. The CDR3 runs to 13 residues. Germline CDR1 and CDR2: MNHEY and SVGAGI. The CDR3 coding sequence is TGTGCCAGCAGCCGACAGGGGGACTATGGCTACACCTTC. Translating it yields CASSRQGDYGYTF.

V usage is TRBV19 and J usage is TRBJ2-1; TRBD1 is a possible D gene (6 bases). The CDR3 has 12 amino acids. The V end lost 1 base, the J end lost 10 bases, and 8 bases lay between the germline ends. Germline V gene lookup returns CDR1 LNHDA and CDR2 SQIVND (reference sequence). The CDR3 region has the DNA TGTGCCAGTAGTATAGGACAGGCAGAGCAGTTCTTC. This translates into CASSIGQAEQFF.

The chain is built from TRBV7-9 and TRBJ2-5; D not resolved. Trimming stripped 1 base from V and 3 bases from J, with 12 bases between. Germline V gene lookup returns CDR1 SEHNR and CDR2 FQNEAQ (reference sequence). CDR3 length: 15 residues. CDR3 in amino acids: CASSLDTQEKETQYF. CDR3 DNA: TGTGCCAGCAGCTTAGATACACAAGAAAAAGAGACCCAGTACTTC. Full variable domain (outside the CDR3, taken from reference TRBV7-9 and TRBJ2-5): DTGVSQNPRHKITKRGQNVTFRCDPISEHNRLYWYRQTLGQGPEFLTYFQNEAQLEKSRLLSDRFSAERPKGSFSTLEIQRTEQGDSAMYLCASSLDTQEKETQYFGPGTRLLVL.

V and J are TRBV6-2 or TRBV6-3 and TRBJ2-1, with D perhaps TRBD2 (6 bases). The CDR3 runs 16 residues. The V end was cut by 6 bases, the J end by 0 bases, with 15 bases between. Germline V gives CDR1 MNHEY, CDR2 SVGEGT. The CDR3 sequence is CASSRPSASSYNEQFF. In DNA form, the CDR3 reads TGTGCCAGCAGCAGACCTAGCGCCAGCTCCTACAATGAGCAGTTCTTC.

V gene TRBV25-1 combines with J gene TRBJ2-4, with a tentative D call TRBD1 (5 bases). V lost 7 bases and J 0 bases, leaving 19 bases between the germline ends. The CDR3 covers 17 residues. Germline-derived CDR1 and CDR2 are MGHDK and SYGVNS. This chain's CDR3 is CASIGQGTVSAKNIQYF. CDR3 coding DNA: TGTGCCAGCATAGGGCAGGGAACTGTGTCAGCCAAAAACATTCAGTACTTC.

CDR3 amino acids: CASSRTGGRNEQFF. DNA of the CDR3: TGTGCCAGTAGTCGGACAGGGGGCAGGAATGAGCAGTTCTTC. The rearrangement uses TRBV19 and TRBJ2-1, with 11 bases lining up with TRBD1. The CDR3 extends over 14 amino acids. V shed 5 bases, J shed 7 bases, and the junction held 4 bases outside the gene matches. Germline V gene lookup returns CDR1 LNHDA and CDR2 SQIVND (reference sequence).

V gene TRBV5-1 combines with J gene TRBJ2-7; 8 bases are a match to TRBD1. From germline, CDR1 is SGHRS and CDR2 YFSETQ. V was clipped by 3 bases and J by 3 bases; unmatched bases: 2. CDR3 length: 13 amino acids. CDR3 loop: CASSWDRIYEQYF. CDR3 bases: TGCGCCAGCAGCTGGGACAGGATCTACGAGCAGTACTTC.

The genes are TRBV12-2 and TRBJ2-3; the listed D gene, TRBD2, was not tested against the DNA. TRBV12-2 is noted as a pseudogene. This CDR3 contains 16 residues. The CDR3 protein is CASRFRLAGSTDTQYF. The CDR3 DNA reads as TGTGCAAGTCGCTTCCGACTAGCGGGTAGCACAGATACGCAGTATTTT.

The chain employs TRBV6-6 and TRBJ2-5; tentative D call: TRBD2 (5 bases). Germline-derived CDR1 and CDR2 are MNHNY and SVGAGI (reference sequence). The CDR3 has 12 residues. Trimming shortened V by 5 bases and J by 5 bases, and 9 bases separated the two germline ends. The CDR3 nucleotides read TGTGCCAGCAGTCCCCGAGGGGAGACCCAGTACTTC. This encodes CASSPRGETQYF.

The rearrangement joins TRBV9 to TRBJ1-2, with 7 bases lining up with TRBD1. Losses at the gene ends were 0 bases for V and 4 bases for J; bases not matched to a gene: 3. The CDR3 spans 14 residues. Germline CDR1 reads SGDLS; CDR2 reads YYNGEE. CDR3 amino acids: CASSVEGGVYGYTF. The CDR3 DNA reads TGTGCCAGCAGCGTAGAAGGGGGCGTCTATGGCTACACCTTC.

Here the CDR3 reads CASSPLVSTDTQYF. CDR3 coding DNA: TGTGCCAGTAGTCCCCTCGTAAGCACAGATACGCAGTATTTT. V is TRBV19 and J is TRBJ2-3; no firm D call. This CDR3 comprises 14 residues. Germline assignment: CDR1 LNHDA and CDR2 SQIVND (reference sequence). Between the trimmed V and J ends, which lost 5 bases and 0 bases, there was a span of 9 bases.

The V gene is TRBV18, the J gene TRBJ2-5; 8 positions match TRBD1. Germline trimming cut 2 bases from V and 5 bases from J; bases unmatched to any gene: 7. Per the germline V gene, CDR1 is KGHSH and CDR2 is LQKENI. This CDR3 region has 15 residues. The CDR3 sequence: CASSPIQGAGETQYF. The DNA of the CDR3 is TGTGCCAGCTCACCAATCCAGGGGGCTGGGGAGACCCAGTACTTC.